This T cell receptor beta chain stems from a study of response to subunit inactivated influenza vaccine. TCRdb analysed the RT-PCR reads with MiXCR anew, one entry per CDR3 protein. The sample includes about 500,000 distinct CDR3 sequences, 10% to 15% of them seen just once. Overall study findings and caveats: Seasonal influenza vaccination, on each occasion, was suggested by the authors to recruit few new T cells.

V lost 0 bases and J lost 4, with 7 bases in between. Germline CDR1 reads LNHNV; CDR2 reads YYDKDF (reference sequence). The CDR3 runs 13 residues. As for this clonotype: The antigen is unknown.

The genes are TRBV15 and TRBJ2-7, with D hard to call. The source is a middle-aged man who received an inactivated influenza vaccine. Sequencing used PBMCs from blood, obtained about 40 days after vaccination. CDR3: CATSRENGYEQYF. CDR3 nucleotides: TGTGCCACCAGCAGAGAGAACGGATACGAGCAGTACTTC.